This T cell receptor beta chain is from a study of vaccination and CD4 T cells after COVID-19. Overall study: Stimuli were overlapping spike peptide pools of SARS-CoV-2 and three common cold coronaviruses (HCoV-NL63, HCoV-OC43, HCoV-229E).

V lost 10 bases, J lost 0 bases, and 10 bases lay in between. This CDR3 spans 13 amino acids. The germline V gene encodes CDR1 LNHDA and CDR2 SQIVND (reference sequence). Concerning this clonotype: The antigen is unknown.

As to treatment: approximately 9-day PBMC culture with coronavirus spike peptide pools or control peptides (ViraFEST assay). Millions of PBMCs went into each well for culture with 8.5 to 10 IU/ml IL-2 and 7.5 to 10 ug/ml peptide pools. CD4+ T cells that had been cultured provided DNA sequenced with the Oncomine TCR Beta short-read assay. TCRdb independently ran MiXCR on the PCR reads; one entry per CDR3 protein. The sample carries 13,000 or so distinct CDR3 sequences, around 50% recorded once. Sequenced material: CD4+ T cells from blood, cultured in vitro. The source is a human donor who had recovered from COVID-19. The chain recombines TRBV19 with TRBJ1-3; D perhaps matches TRBD1 (5 bases). For the CDR3, the DNA is TGTGCCACAGGACATATCTCTGGAAACACCATATATTTT. This sequence encodes CATGHISGNTIYF.